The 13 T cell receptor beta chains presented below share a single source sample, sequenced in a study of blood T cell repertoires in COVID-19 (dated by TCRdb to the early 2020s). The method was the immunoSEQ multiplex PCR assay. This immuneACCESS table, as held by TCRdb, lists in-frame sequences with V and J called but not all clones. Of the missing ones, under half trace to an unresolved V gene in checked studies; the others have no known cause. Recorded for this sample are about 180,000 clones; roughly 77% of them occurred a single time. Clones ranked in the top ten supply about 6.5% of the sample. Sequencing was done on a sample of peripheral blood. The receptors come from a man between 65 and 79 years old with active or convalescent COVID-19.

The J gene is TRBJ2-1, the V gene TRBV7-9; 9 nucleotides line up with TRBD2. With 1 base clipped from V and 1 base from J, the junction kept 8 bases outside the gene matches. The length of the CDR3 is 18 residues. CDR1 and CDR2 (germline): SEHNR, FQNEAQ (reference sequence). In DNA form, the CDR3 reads TGTGCCAGCAGCTTAGTCGCTTTAGCGGGAGCATCCTACAATGAGCAGTTCTTC. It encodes CASSLVALAGASYNEQFF.

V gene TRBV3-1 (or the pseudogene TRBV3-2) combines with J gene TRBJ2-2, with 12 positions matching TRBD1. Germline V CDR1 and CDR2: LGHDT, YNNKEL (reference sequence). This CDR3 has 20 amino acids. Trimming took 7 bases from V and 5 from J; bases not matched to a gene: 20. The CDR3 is CASTPRLRGQGALETGELFF. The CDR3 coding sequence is TGTGCCAGCACCCCCCGGCTGCGGGGACAGGGGGCTTTGGAGACCGGGGAGCTGTTTTTT.

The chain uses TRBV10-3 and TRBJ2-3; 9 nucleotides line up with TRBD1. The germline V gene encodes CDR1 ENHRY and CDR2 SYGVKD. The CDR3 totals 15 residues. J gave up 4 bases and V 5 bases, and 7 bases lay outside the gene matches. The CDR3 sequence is CAISRTGANADTQYF. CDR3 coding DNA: TGTGCCATCAGTAGGACAGGGGCAAACGCAGATACGCAGTATTTT.

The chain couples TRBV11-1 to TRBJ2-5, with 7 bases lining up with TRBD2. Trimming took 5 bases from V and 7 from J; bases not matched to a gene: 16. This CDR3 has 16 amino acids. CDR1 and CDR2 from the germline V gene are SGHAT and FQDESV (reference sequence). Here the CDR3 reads CASSTNGGRAFGTQYF. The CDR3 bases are TGTGCCAGCAGCACCAACGGGGGGAGGGCCTTCGGGACCCAGTACTTC.

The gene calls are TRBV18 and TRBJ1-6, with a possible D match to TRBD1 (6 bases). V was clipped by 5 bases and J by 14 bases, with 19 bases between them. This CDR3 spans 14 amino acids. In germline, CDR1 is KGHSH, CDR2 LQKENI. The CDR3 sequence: CASSSSTGSLTLHF. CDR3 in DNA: TGTGCCAGCTCATCCTCGACAGGATCATTAACCCTCCACTTT.

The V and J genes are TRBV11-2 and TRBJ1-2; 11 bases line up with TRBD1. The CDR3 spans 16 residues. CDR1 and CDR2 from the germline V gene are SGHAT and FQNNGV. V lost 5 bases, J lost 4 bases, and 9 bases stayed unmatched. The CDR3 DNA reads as TGTGCCAGCAGCCCCGGGACAGGGGGATTTGCCTATGGCTACACCTTC. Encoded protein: CASSPGTGGFAYGYTF.

The CDR3 nucleotides are TGCGCCAGCAGCCAAGTAGTAGGGGATACCTACGAGCAGTACTTC. Translation gives CASSQVVGDTYEQYF. The rearrangement uses TRBV4-1 and TRBJ2-7, with D possibly being TRBD1 (5 bases). V dropped 1 base and J dropped 2 bases, with 12 bases sitting between them. Per germline, CDR1 MGHRA and CDR2 YSYEKL. The CDR3 is 15 residues long.

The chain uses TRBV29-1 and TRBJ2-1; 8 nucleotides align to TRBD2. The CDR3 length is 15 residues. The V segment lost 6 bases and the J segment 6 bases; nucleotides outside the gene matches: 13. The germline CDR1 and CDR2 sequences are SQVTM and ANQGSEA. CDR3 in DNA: TGCAGCGTCCACGGACTAGCAGGGTGGGGCAATGAGCAGTTCTTC. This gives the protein CSVHGLAGWGNEQFF.

In DNA, the CDR3 is TGCGCCAGCAGCTGGACCGGGGATGAAAAACTGTTTTTT. Protein product: CASSWTGDEKLFF. V usage is TRBV5-1 and J usage is TRBJ1-4; D is ambiguous. This CDR3 spans 13 amino acids. The germline CDR1 and CDR2 sequences are SGHRS and YFSETQ. Trimming cost V 3 bases and J 6 bases, with 9 bases left between them.

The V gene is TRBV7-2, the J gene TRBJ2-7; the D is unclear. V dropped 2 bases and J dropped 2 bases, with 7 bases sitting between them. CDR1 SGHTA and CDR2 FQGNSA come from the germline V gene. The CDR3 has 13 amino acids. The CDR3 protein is CASSLNIAYEQYF. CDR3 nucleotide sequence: TGTGCCAGCAGCTTAAACATCGCCTACGAGCAGTACTTC.

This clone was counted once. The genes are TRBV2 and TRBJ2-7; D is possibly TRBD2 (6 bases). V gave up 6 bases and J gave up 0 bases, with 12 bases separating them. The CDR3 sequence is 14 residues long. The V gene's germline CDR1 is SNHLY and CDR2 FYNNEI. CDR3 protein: CASRETSTSYEQYF. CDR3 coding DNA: TGTGCCAGCAGGGAGACTAGTACCTCCTACGAGCAGTACTTC.

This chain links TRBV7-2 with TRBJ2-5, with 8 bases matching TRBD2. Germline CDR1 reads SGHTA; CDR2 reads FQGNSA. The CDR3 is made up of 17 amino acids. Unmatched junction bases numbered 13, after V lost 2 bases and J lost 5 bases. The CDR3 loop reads CASSLYSGGLGWETQYF. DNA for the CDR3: TGTGCCAGCAGCTTATACAGCGGGGGATTAGGGTGGGAGACCCAGTACTTC.

The CDR3 loop is CASTDGQGGEDEKLFF. The CDR3 DNA reads as TGTGCCAGCACTGACGGACAGGGAGGAGAGGATGAAAAACTGTTTTTT. This chain uses TRBV2 with TRBJ1-4, with 8 nucleotides matching TRBD1. The length of the CDR3 is 16 residues. The V segment lost 7 bases and the J segment 6 bases; nucleotides outside the gene matches: 13. The germline V gene has CDR1 SNHLY and CDR2 FYNNEI.